The rows below give T cell receptor beta chains drawn from one sample of a study of OX40 agonist ivuxolimab in advanced cancers. Only in-frame clones appear in the TCRdb table, and some are missing; sequencing was by immunoSEQ multiplex PCR. The sample holds approximately 79,000 clones, 80% to 90% seen once. The sample in question was CD4+ or CD8+ T cells sorted from blood, obtained in a trial of the OX40 agonist ivuxolimab. The receptors derive from an adult with an advanced solid tumor such as melanoma, head and neck, liver or kidney cancer. Each CDR3 is given with its conserved first and last residue. The D gene is left open where the match is weak. Clone size, where shown, is once, few, many, or a class for clones that have expanded.

J gene	clone size	V gene	D gene	CDR3 protein	CDR3 DNA
TRBJ2-7	-	TRBV9	TRBD1	CASSDRTGVLSYEQYF	TGTGCCAGCAGCGACCGGACAGGAGTCCTCTCCTACGAGCAGTACTTC
TRBJ1-4	once	TRBV2	-	CASRLQEGNEKLFF	TGTGCCAGCAGGCTACAGGAGGGTAATGAAAAACTGTTTTTT
TRBJ1-2	-	TRBV9	-	CASSVAAQNYGYTF	TGTGCCAGCAGCGTAGCGGCTCAGAACTATGGCTACACCTTC
TRBJ2-3	once	TRBV6-5	-	CASRGSGTQYF	TGTGCCAGCAGGGGTAGTGGGACGCAGTATTTT
TRBJ2-2	-	TRBV27	-	CASSLAVTTGELFF	TGTGCCAGCAGTTTAGCAGTCACCACCGGGGAGCTGTTTTTT
TRBJ1-5	few	TRBV21-1	-	CASRSGRTPSNQPQHF	TGTGCCAGCAGGAGTGGCAGGACCCCTAGCAATCAGCCCCAGCATTTT
TRBJ1-1	-	TRBV19	TRBD1	CASSEFRQGAEAFF	TGTGCCAGTAGTGAGTTCCGGCAGGGGGCTGAAGCTTTCTTT
TRBJ2-7	-	TRBV19	TRBD2	CASSRREGYEQYF	TGTGCCAGTAGTAGGCGGGAGGGATACGAGCAGTACTTC
TRBJ2-5	-	TRBV18	TRBD2	CASSPGLAETQYF	TGTGCCAGCTCACCGGGACTAGCGGAGACCCAGTACTTC
TRBJ1-4	few	TRBV5-1	TRBD1	CASSSGTGNEKLFF	TGCGCCAGCAGCTCCGGGACAGGGAATGAAAAACTGTTTTTT
TRBJ2-1	-	TRBV15	-	CATSRDQGSNEQFF	TGTGCCACCAGCAGAGATCAAGGTTCCAATGAGCAGTTCTTC
TRBJ1-4	-	TRBV11-2	-	CASSSRRHSATNEKLFF	TGTGCCAGCAGCTCCCGGAGACACAGTGCAACTAATGAAAAACTGTTTTTT
TRBJ1-4	-	TRBV30	TRBD1	CAWTSGGLNEKLFF	TGTGCCTGGACCTCAGGGGGCCTTAATGAAAAACTGTTTTTT
TRBJ1-2	-	TRBV5-4	TRBD1	CASSLGTGTYGYTF	TGTGCCAGCAGCTTGGGGACAGGAACCTATGGCTACACCTTC
TRBJ2-2	few	TRBV27	-	CASSLSTGWNTGELFF	TGTGCCAGCAGTTTATCAACAGGGTGGAACACCGGGGAGCTGTTTTTT
TRBJ2-5	-	TRBV18	-	CASSRLGGIERETQYF	TGTGCCAGCTCACGGCTTGGAGGGATAGAGCGTGAGACCCAGTACTTC
TRBJ1-4	few	TRBV15	TRBD1	CATSRVGQGVSNEKLFF	TGTGCCACCAGCAGAGTGGGACAGGGTGTATCTAATGAAAAACTGTTTTTT
TRBJ2-2	-	TRBV5-1	-	CASRAVHRVGGTGELFF	TGCGCCAGCAGAGCCGTCCACAGGGTCGGGGGCACCGGGGAGCTGTTTTTT
TRBJ1-1	-	TRBV14	-	CASSLYENTEAFF	TGTGCCAGCAGTCTATACGAGAACACTGAAGCTTTCTTT
TRBJ2-1	-	TRBV15	TRBD2	CATSSPSRGVNNEQFF	TGTGCCACCAGCAGTCCCTCTCGGGGGGTTAACAATGAGCAGTTCTTC
TRBJ2-1	-	TRBV6-1	TRBD2	CASSLAGGYNEQFF	TGTGCCAGCAGTTTAGCGGGAGGCTACAATGAGCAGTTCTTC
TRBJ1-5	-	TRBV2	-	CASSGDPGFGQPQHF	TGTGCCAGCAGTGGGGATCCGGGTTTTGGACAGCCCCAGCATTTT
TRBJ2-5	-	TRBV29-1	-	CSGGTAAGETQYF	TGCAGCGGTGGGACGGCAGCCGGGGAGACCCAGTACTTC
TRBJ2-5	-	TRBV2	TRBD2	CASSARGLAETQYF	TGTGCCAGCAGTGCCCGTGGACTAGCCGAGACCCAGTACTTC
TRBJ1-4	-	TRBV10-2	-	CASKLGTNEKLFF	TGCGCCAGCAAGTTGGGGACTAATGAAAAACTGTTTTTT
TRBJ2-7	-	TRBV7-3	-	CASLKGRVSVDEQYF	TGTGCCAGCCTCAAGGGCCGGGTCTCCGTGGACGAGCAGTACTTC
TRBJ1-2	-	TRBV5-5	TRBD1	CASSSGQGAGYGYTF	TGTGCCAGCAGCTCAGGACAGGGGGCAGGCTATGGCTACACCTTC
TRBJ2-7	-	TRBV7-9	-	CASSLVVGEQYF	TGTGCCAGCAGCTTAGTAGTTGGCGAGCAGTACTTC
TRBJ2-5	-	TRBV7-3	TRBD2	CASSSGLAGGPPLAQETQYF	TGTGCCAGCAGCTCCGGACTAGCGGGAGGTCCCCCTTTGGCCCAAGAGACCCAGTACTTC
TRBJ1-5	once	TRBV7-2	TRBD1	CASSFDRGSNQPQHF	TGTGCCAGCAGCTTTGACAGGGGGAGCAATCAGCCCCAGCATTTT
TRBJ2-5	-	TRBV30	-	CAWCPRPQETQYF	TGTGCCTGGTGTCCTAGGCCCCAAGAGACCCAGTACTTC
TRBJ2-2	-	TRBV5-6	TRBD2	CASSIAGANTGELFF	TGTGCCAGCAGTATAGCGGGCGCGAACACCGGGGAGCTGTTTTTT
TRBJ2-5	-	TRBV5-1	-	CASSSKREVETQYF	TGTGCCAGCAGCTCCAAGAGGGAGGTGGAGACCCAGTACTTC
TRBJ1-4	-	TRBV5-1	TRBD1	CASSSLGRGLGEKLFF	TGCGCCAGCAGCAGCTTGGGGAGGGGGCTGGGTGAAAAACTGTTTTTT
TRBJ2-3	-	TRBV27	-	CASSLKGDTQYF	TGTGCCAGCAGTTTAAAGGGAGATACGCAGTATTTT
TRBJ2-1	-	TRBV15	-	CATSRSMTNSYNEQFF	TGTGCCACCAGCAGATCAATGACGAACAGTTACAATGAGCAGTTCTTC
TRBJ1-2	-	TRBV7-8	-	CASSLSVGGYTF	TGTGCCAGCAGCTTATCGGTAGGCGGCTACACCTTC
TRBJ1-2	-	TRBV5-1	-	CASSLSGSANYGYTF	TGCGCCAGCAGCTTGTCCGGGTCCGCTAACTATGGCTACACCTTC
TRBJ1-4	-	TRBV6-5	-	CASSRRGEKLFF	TGTGCCAGCAGTAGGAGGGGTGAAAAACTGTTTTTT
TRBJ1-2	-	TRBV4-3	-	CASSHEGRNYGYTF	TGCGCCAGCAGCCATGAGGGGCGCAACTATGGCTACACCTTC
TRBJ1-5	-	TRBV7-3	-	CASSLIPGQPQHF	TGTGCCAGCAGCTTAATCCCGGGACAGCCCCAGCATTTT
TRBJ2-7	-	TRBV2	TRBD1	CASVQDRGDEQYF	TGTGCCAGCGTTCAAGACAGGGGAGACGAGCAGTACTTC
TRBJ1-5	-	TRBV27	-	CASSYTRGYQPQHF	TGTGCCAGCAGTTACACCAGGGGTTATCAGCCCCAGCATTTT
TRBJ2-3	-	TRBV4-1	TRBD1	CASSLRTGGERDTQYF	TGCGCCAGCAGCCTAAGGACAGGGGGCGAACGTGATACGCAGTATTTT
TRBJ2-2	-	TRBV5-6	TRBD1	CASSLRNRGPAGELFF	TGTGCCAGCAGCTTGAGGAACAGGGGGCCTGCCGGGGAGCTGTTTTTT
TRBJ2-7	-	TRBV6-1	-	CASRQPLYEQYF	TGTGCCAGCCGACAGCCCCTCTACGAGCAGTACTTC
TRBJ1-2	medium-sized	TRBV5-1	-	CASSLEGGRRSYGYTF	TGCGCCAGCAGCTTGGAGGGGGGCAGACGTAGCTATGGCTACACCTTC
TRBJ2-1	-	TRBV29-1	TRBD1	CSVDKIGQGANEQFF	TGCAGCGTTGATAAGATCGGACAGGGGGCTAATGAGCAGTTCTTC
TRBJ2-1	-	TRBV5-1	TRBD1	CASSLGQGIDEQFF	TGCGCCAGCAGCTTGGGACAGGGAATCGATGAGCAGTTCTTC
TRBJ1-4	-	TRBV19	-	CASSMGGYANEKLFF	TGTGCCAGTAGTATGGGAGGGTATGCTAATGAAAAACTGTTTTTT
TRBJ2-6	-	TRBV6-5	-	CASSYSSSGANVLTF	TGTGCCAGCAGTTACTCAAGCTCTGGGGCCAACGTCCTGACTTTC
TRBJ2-3	-	TRBV9	-	CASSVNRLPSTDTQYF	TGTGCCAGCAGCGTAAACAGACTACCTAGCACAGATACGCAGTATTTT
TRBJ2-4	once	TRBV14	-	CASSPQGTKNIQYF	TGTGCCAGCAGCCCACAGGGTACCAAAAACATTCAGTACTTC
TRBJ2-1	-	TRBV5-6	-	CASSLGLVLEQFF	TGTGCCAGCAGCTTGGGACTAGTCCTTGAGCAGTTCTTC